This paragraph reports one T cell receptor (beta chain). Its antigen remains unknown. V lost 3 bases, J lost 2 bases, and 18 bases lay in between. The germline gives CDR1 MGHRA, CDR2 YSYEKL. The CDR3 consists of 17 residues. This record comes from a study of blood T cells in healthy people across ages. Regarding the study as a whole: While age rose, TCR beta diversity per million T cells dropped in a roughly linear way. Because donor CMV status was unknown, expanded clonotype changes were possibly confounded.

Combining a sample-barcoded 5' primer with a J-beta primer mix, a second PCR ran for 7 to 11 cycles. Researchers report that each sample yielded at least 2.5 million CDR3-containing paired-end reads. TCRdb recomputed calls from the 5' RACE reads with MiXCR, one row per CDR3 protein. The profile shows approximately 900,000 distinct CDR3 sequences, 40% to 60% of them singletons. The receptor was isolated from a man aged 30 to 39 in good health. The chain is built from TRBV4-1 and TRBJ2-3; a weak D match, TRBD1 (5 bases). Sequenced sample: blood. The DNA for the CDR3 is TGCGCCAGCAGCCAGTTGCCGGTTGGACAAACCACAGATACGCAGTATTTT. Residues: CASSQLPVGQTTDTQYF.